Shown below are 30 T cell receptor beta chains from a single sample sequenced in a study of radiotherapy plus CTLA-4 blockade in lung cancer (dated 2018 in TCRdb). To prepare the library, the immunoSEQ multiplex PCR assay was applied. TCRdb took this table from immuneACCESS and kept in-frame rearrangements with V and J called. Such tables lack part of the clones; where checked against another copy, unresolved V genes explain under half of the gap, and the rest is unexplained. This sample comprises about 66,000 clones, around four fifths of them detected only once. The ten largest clones add up to about 4% of the sample. This material consisted of peripheral blood, taken from a patient treated with radiotherapy plus ipilimumab. The receptors were gathered from a human donor with non-small cell lung cancer who had a partial response to radiotherapy plus ipilimumab.

The V gene is TRBV7-2, the J gene TRBJ2-7; 7 nucleotides align to TRBD1. Trimming took 6 bases from V and 4 from J; bases not matched to a gene: 6. Germline CDR1 and CDR2: SGHTA and FQGNSA. The CDR3 is 13 amino acids. This chain's CDR3 is CASSSGTEYEQYF. The CDR3 DNA is TGTGCCAGCAGTTCCGGGACAGAGTACGAGCAGTACTTC.

The chain combines TRBV7-3 with TRBJ2-3, with D perhaps matching TRBD2 (5 bases). CDR1 is SGHTA, CDR2 FQGTGA, per germline. The CDR3 totals 13 residues. V gave up 7 bases and J gave up 5 bases, with 13 bases separating them. CDR3 sequence reads: CASNLRSGDTQYF. DNA of the CDR3: TGTGCCAGCAACCTTAGGAGCGGAGATACGCAGTATTTT.

This clone has just a few counts. This chain joins TRBV6-4 and TRBJ2-2; 8 bases are a match to TRBD2. After removal of 5 bases from V and 7 bases from J, the junction contained 9 bases not matched to a gene. This CDR3 is built from 15 residues. The germline CDR1 and CDR2 sequences are MRHNA and SNTAGT. The CDR3 spells CASSLKREYGGELFF. The CDR3 DNA reads TGTGCCAGCAGTCTTAAGCGGGAGTATGGCGGGGAGCTGTTTTTT.

The chain combines TRBV5-1 with TRBJ2-3; D remains unclear. V was pared by 4 bases and J by 2 bases, with 11 bases between. CDR3 size: 14 residues. The germline V gene has CDR1 SGHRS and CDR2 YFSETQ. The CDR3 loop reads CASSPPGTTDTQYF. The CDR3 DNA follows: TGCGCCAGCAGCCCCCCGGGTACCACAGATACGCAGTATTTT.

V and J are TRBV7-2 and TRBJ2-7, with 10 bases lining up with TRBD2. V shed 5 bases and J 5 bases; nucleotides not matched to a gene: 12. This CDR3 is built from 16 residues. The germline V gene encodes CDR1 SGHTA and CDR2 FQGNSA. CDR3 residues: CASSPPGAGGPDEQYF. The CDR3 DNA is TGTGCCAGCAGCCCCCCTGGAGCGGGAGGGCCCGACGAGCAGTACTTC.

The rearrangement links TRBV18 to TRBJ2-7, with 9 bases identical to TRBD1. The CDR3 is 13 amino acids. V was pared by 6 bases and J by 2 bases, with 2 bases of the junction left unmatched. Germline CDR1 is KGHSH and CDR2 is LQKENI. CDR3 sequence reads: CASSGTGPYEQYF. The CDR3 DNA is TGTGCCAGCTCGGGGACAGGGCCCTACGAGCAGTACTTC.

This chain joins TRBV30 and TRBJ2-7, with TRBD2 matching over 8 bases. This CDR3 comprises 14 residues. The V segment lost 0 bases and the J segment 6 bases; nucleotides outside the gene matches: 7. Germline V lookup: CDR1 GTSNPN, CDR2 SVGIG (reference sequence). As DNA, the CDR3 is TGTGCCTGGAGTGTGGGTCTAGCGGGCGCCGAGCAGTACTTC. Translating it yields CAWSVGLAGAEQYF.

The V call is TRBV5-1, the J call TRBJ2-7; D may be TRBD1 (5 bases). From germline, CDR1 is SGHRS and CDR2 YFSETQ. The V gene lost 0 bases and the J gene lost 5 bases, with 18 bases spanning the gap. The CDR3 covers 16 residues. Here the CDR3 DNA reads TGCGCCAGCAGCTTGGGGGGCAGGGAAATTCAGAACGAGCAGTACTTC. Protein: CASSLGGREIQNEQYF.

This chain uses TRBV7-8 with TRBJ1-2; D not certain. The germline V and J ends were trimmed by 2 bases and 7 bases, with 8 bases remaining between them. CDR1 and CDR2 from the germline V gene are SGHVS and FQNEAQ. This CDR3 spans 12 amino acids. CDR3 sequence reads: CASSLNRVGYTF. The CDR3, as DNA: TGTGCCAGCAGCTTAAACCGGGTTGGCTACACCTTC.

The chain employs TRBV28 and TRBJ2-7; no reliable D call. The V and J ends lost 2 bases and 3 bases respectively, with 8 bases between them. CDR1 and CDR2 from the germline V gene are MDHEN and SYDVKM. This CDR3 region has 13 residues. CDR3: CASSLQAYYEQYF. The CDR3 bases are TGTGCCAGCAGTTTACAGGCCTACTACGAGCAGTACTTC.

The chain couples TRBV5-4 to TRBJ2-3, with D tentatively TRBD2 (6 bases). The germline CDR1 and CDR2 sequences are SGHNT and YYREEE (reference sequence). This CDR3 has 14 amino acids. Trimming stripped 4 bases from V and 3 bases from J, with 12 bases between. CDR3 sequence: CASSLEEGTDTQYF. The DNA for the CDR3 is TGTGCCAGCAGCCTCGAGGAGGGGACAGATACGCAGTATTTT.

Only one count was recorded for this clone. The gene calls are TRBV10-3 and TRBJ2-5; the D gene is possibly TRBD1 (6 bases). V dropped 3 bases and J dropped 0 bases, with 17 bases sitting between them. Germline V lookup: CDR1 ENHRY, CDR2 SYGVKD. The CDR3 sequence is 17 residues long. The CDR3 DNA follows: TGTGCCATCAGTGACTCAAACCAGGGGCCAAACCAAGAGACCCAGTACTTC. Its protein product is CAISDSNQGPNQETQYF.

This chain joins TRBV6-1 and TRBJ2-2; D unresolved. The CDR3 sequence is 13 residues long. Germline CDR1 and CDR2: MNHNS and SASEGT. The ends were cut back, 4 bases at V and 6 bases at J, with 9 bases in the middle. The CDR3 nucleotides are TGTGCCAGCAGTGTGAGAGGATCCGGGGAGCTGTTTTTT. Its translation: CASSVRGSGELFF.

The chain is built from TRBV27 and TRBJ1-1, with TRBD1 matching over 7 bases. The CDR3 totals 16 residues. V trimming: 3 bases; J trimming: 3 bases; junction bases outside the gene matches: 10. The germline gives CDR1 MNHEY, CDR2 SMNVEV (reference sequence). This CDR3 reads CASSLIMGTGDTEAFF. The CDR3 coding sequence is TGTGCCAGCAGTTTGATTATGGGCACAGGGGACACTGAAGCTTTCTTT.

This clone came up a few times. The rearrangement uses TRBV6-1 and TRBJ1-1; D ambiguous. V was pared by 7 bases and J by 5 bases, with 14 bases between. CDR1 is MNHNS, CDR2 SASEGT, per germline. CDR3 size: 13 residues. This CDR3 reads CASTLTQRTEAFF. As DNA, the CDR3 is TGTGCCAGCACGCTGACTCAGCGGACTGAAGCTTTCTTT.

The chain uses TRBV7-9 and TRBJ2-1; D not resolved. The CDR3 length is 14 residues. The germline V gene has CDR1 SEHNR and CDR2 FQNEAQ (reference sequence). Trimming took 9 bases from V and 0 from J, leaving 12 bases between them. The CDR3 nucleotides read TGTGCCAGTATCGGGTCAAACTCCTACAATGAGCAGTTCTTC. As protein: CASIGSNSYNEQFF.

V is TRBV7-7 and J is TRBJ2-5; 8 nucleotides match TRBD2. The germline gives CDR1 SSHAT, CDR2 FNYEAQ (reference sequence). CDR3 length: 15 residues. The ends lost 0 bases at V and 2 bases at J; junction bases unmatched: 2. CDR3 residues: CASSLASSGQETQYF. CDR3 DNA: TGTGCCAGCAGCTTAGCCTCTAGCGGGCAAGAGACCCAGTACTTC.

The chain employs TRBV28 and TRBJ2-7, with TRBD2 matching over 7 bases. Germline V gives CDR1 MDHEN, CDR2 SYDVKM. CDR3 size: 13 residues. With V trimmed by 8 bases and J by 2 bases, 6 bases remained unmatched. This chain's CDR3 is CASRMGGPYEQYF. The CDR3 DNA is TGTGCCAGCCGTATGGGAGGGCCCTACGAGCAGTACTTC.

The chain combines TRBV28 with TRBJ1-2; D is unresolved. V was clipped by 0 bases and J by 4 bases, with 12 bases between them. The CDR3 is 15 residues long. Germline lookup yields CDR1 MDHEN and CDR2 SYDVKM. The CDR3 spells CASSLWQAQFYGYTF. CDR3 bases: TGTGCCAGCAGTTTATGGCAGGCGCAGTTCTATGGCTACACCTTC.

This clone came up once. The V gene is TRBV5-1, the J gene TRBJ1-1; a possible D gene is TRBD1 (6 bases). CDR3 size: 15 residues. Trimming stripped 1 base from V and 7 bases from J, with 17 bases between. Germline loops: CDR1 SGHRS, CDR2 YFSETQ. Written as DNA, the CDR3 is TGCGCCAGCAGCTTGAGCGGCGCGGGGGGCATTGAAGCTTTCTTT. Its translation: CASSLSGAGGIEAFF.

The chain employs TRBV15 and TRBJ2-1, with 7 positions matching TRBD2. The ends lost 1 base at V and 7 bases at J; junction bases unmatched: 10. CDR3 size: 16 residues. Germline-derived CDR1 and CDR2 are LNHNV and YYDKDF (reference sequence). For the CDR3, the DNA is TGTGCCACCAGCAGAGGGGGAGGCGGGAGTGCTAATGAGCAGTTCTTC. This encodes CATSRGGGGSANEQFF.

The V call is TRBV7-3, the J call TRBJ2-3; 13 bases map to TRBD2. The CDR3 runs 16 residues. V shed 5 bases and J 4 bases; nucleotides not matched to a gene: 6. The V gene's germline CDR1 is SGHTA and CDR2 FQGTGA. CDR3 bases: TGTGCCAGCAGCCCCGGGACTAGCGGGAAGGCAGATACGCAGTATTTT. Translated: CASSPGTSGKADTQYF.

V and J are TRBV15 and TRBJ2-5; D uncertain. Trimming removed 3 bases from V and 5 bases from J, with 4 bases in between. The CDR3 is 11 residues long. Germline V lookup: CDR1 LNHNV, CDR2 YYDKDF (reference sequence). The chain's CDR3 is CATSSGETQYF. The CDR3 region has the DNA TGTGCCACCAGCAGCGGGGAGACCCAGTACTTC.

The V and J genes are TRBV19 and TRBJ2-7; a weak D match, TRBD2 (6 bases). Germline CDR1 reads LNHDA; CDR2 reads SQIVND (reference sequence). The CDR3 spans 14 residues. The V end was cut by 3 bases, the J end by 2 bases, with 11 bases between. CDR3 bases: TGTGCCAGTAGTATTGGGGGAGGTGCCTACGAGCAGTACTTC. This codes for CASSIGGGAYEQYF.

The rearrangement uses TRBV6-1 and TRBJ1-3, with 7 bases identical to TRBD1. The CDR3 runs to 13 residues. The junction had 3 bases not matched to a gene; V was cut back by 8 bases and J by 2 bases. Germline-derived CDR1 and CDR2 are MNHNS and SASEGT. The CDR3 here is CASLGQTGNTIYF. The DNA of the CDR3 is TGTGCCAGCCTGGGACAGACTGGAAACACCATATATTTT.

The chain combines TRBV5-4 with TRBJ2-3; D possibly corresponds to TRBD2 (5 bases). The CDR3 has 13 amino acids. Germline CDR1 SGHNT, CDR2 YYREEE (reference sequence). V gave up 4 bases and J gave up 5 bases, with 11 bases separating them. The CDR3 loop reads CASSPDRGDTQYF. Written as DNA, the CDR3 is TGTGCCAGCAGCCCGGACCGGGGAGATACGCAGTATTTT. Full variable domain (missing parts from reference TRBV5-4 and TRBJ2-3): ETGVTQSPTHLIKTRGQQVTLRCSSQSGHNTVSWYQQALGQGPQFIFQYYREEENGRGNFPPRFSGLQFPNYSSELNVNALELDDSALYLCASSPDRGDTQYFGPGTRLTVL.

This chain links TRBV6-1 with TRBJ1-2; the match to TRBD1 covers 8 bases. Germline trimming cut 5 bases from V and 3 bases from J; bases unmatched to any gene: 8. Germline CDR1 reads MNHNS; CDR2 reads SASEGT. The CDR3 covers 15 residues. The CDR3 reads CASSSTGGIYYGYTF. The CDR3 DNA follows: TGTGCCAGCAGTTCAACAGGGGGGATATACTATGGCTACACCTTC.

This clone was detected only a few times. This sequence joins TRBV7-3 and TRBJ1-1, with D hard to call. Germline V gene sequence: CDR1 SGHTA, CDR2 FQGTGA. Trimming cost V 2 bases and J 5 bases, with 9 bases left between them. The CDR3 loop spans 13 amino acids. CDR3 amino acids: CASSLLGSTEAFF. The CDR3 DNA follows: TGTGCCAGCAGCTTACTGGGCAGTACTGAAGCTTTCTTT.

V gene TRBV2 combines with J gene TRBJ1-2; 8 bases are shared with TRBD1. CDR3 length: 14 amino acids. In germline, CDR1 is SNHLY, CDR2 FYNNEI. The ends lost 4 bases at V and 0 bases at J; junction bases unmatched: 1. This CDR3 is CASSGTGTNYGYTF. The CDR3, as DNA: TGTGCCAGCAGTGGGACAGGGACTAACTATGGCTACACCTTC.

This sequence joins TRBV7-2 and TRBJ2-4, with 12 bases aligning to TRBD2. Germline V gene data show CDR1 as SGHTA and CDR2 as FQGNSA. V trimming: 5 bases; J trimming: 3 bases; junction bases outside the gene matches: 8. The CDR3 has 17 amino acids. CDR3 bases: TGTGCCAGCAGCGCTCCCCTAGCGGGGGGGGGCAAAAACATTCAGTACTTC. Translation gives CASSAPLAGGGKNIQYF.